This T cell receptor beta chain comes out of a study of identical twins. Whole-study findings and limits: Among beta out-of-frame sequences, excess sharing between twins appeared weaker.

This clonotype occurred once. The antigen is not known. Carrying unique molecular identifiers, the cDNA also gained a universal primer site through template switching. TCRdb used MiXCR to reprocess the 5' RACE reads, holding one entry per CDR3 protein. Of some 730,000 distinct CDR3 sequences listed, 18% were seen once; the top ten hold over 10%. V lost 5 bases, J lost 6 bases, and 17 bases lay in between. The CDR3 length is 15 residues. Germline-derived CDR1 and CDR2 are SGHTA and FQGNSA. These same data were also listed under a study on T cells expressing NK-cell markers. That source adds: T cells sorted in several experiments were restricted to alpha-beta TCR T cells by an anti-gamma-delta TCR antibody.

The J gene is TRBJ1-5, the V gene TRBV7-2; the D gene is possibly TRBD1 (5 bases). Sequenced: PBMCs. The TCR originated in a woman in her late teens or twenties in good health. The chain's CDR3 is CASSQRAGLGQPQHF. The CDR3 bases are TGTGCCAGCAGCCAGAGGGCAGGGCTAGGTCAGCCCCAGCATTTT.